This is a list of T cell receptor beta chains from one sample in a study of blood T cell repertoires in COVID-19. Profiled with immunoSEQ multiplex PCR; TCRdb holds only in-frame clones, not every one. The sample records under 450,000 clones, over 75% being singletons. The sequenced sample consisted of peripheral blood. Receptors originate from a woman in her forties with COVID-19, enrolled during active disease. Both conserved end residues are part of each CDR3. D genes are given only for firm matches. A row's size may be missing; if present it is once, few, many or a size class.

J: TRBJ2-5
size: NA
V: TRBV28
D: TRBD2
CDR3: CASSLAGGTQYF
DNA: TGTGCCAGCAGTCTAGCGGGAGGGACCCAGTACTTC

J: TRBJ2-7
size: few
V: TRBV27
D: NA
CDR3: CASSGWAGHLWQYF
DNA: TGTGCCAGCAGTGGGTGGGCAGGACACCTTTGGCAGTACTTC

J: TRBJ1-1
size: NA
V: TRBV7-8
D: NA
CDR3: CASSPLILNTEAFF
DNA: TGTGCCAGCAGCCCCCTTATCTTGAACACTGAAGCTTTCTTT

J: TRBJ1-2
size: NA
V: TRBV28
D: NA
CDR3: CASSPGGAVSRLNYGYTF
DNA: TGTGCCAGCAGCCCTGGTGGGGCAGTTTCTAGACTTAACTATGGCTACACCTTC

J: TRBJ1-3
size: NA
V: TRBV2
D: NA
CDR3: CASKTGSWNTIYF
DNA: TGTGCCAGCAAAACCGGTTCCTGGAACACCATATATTTT

J: TRBJ1-3
size: NA
V: TRBV5-1
D: NA
CDR3: CASSLAGQSGRNTIYF
DNA: TGCGCCAGCAGCTTGGCCGGGCAGAGCGGGCGAAACACCATATATTTT

J: TRBJ1-1
size: once
V: TRBV4-1
D: NA
CDR3: CASSHRVRNTEAFF
DNA: TGCGCCAGCAGCCATAGAGTAAGGAACACTGAAGCTTTCTTT

J: TRBJ1-1
size: few
V: TRBV7-3
D: TRBD1
CDR3: CASSPHPGQGTIMNTEAFF
DNA: TGTGCCAGCAGCCCACACCCGGGACAGGGGACTATCATGAACACTGAAGCTTTCTTT

J: TRBJ1-4
size: NA
V: TRBV19
D: NA
CDR3: CASSGPARGEKLFF
DNA: TGTGCCAGTAGCGGTCCGGCCCGCGGGGAAAAACTGTTTTTT

J: TRBJ1-6
size: NA
V: TRBV6-5
D: TRBD1
CDR3: CASSPTYRGNSPLHF
DNA: TGTGCCAGCAGTCCCACCTACAGGGGGAACTCACCCCTCCACTTT

J: TRBJ2-5
size: once
V: TRBV18
D: NA
CDR3: CASSPRLSSAVQETQYF
DNA: TGTGCCAGCTCCCCACGACTAAGCAGCGCCGTCCAAGAGACCCAGTACTTC

J: TRBJ2-1
size: NA
V: TRBV19
D: NA
CDR3: CASSRQVGEQFF
DNA: TGTGCCAGTAGCAGACAGGTTGGTGAGCAGTTCTTC

J: TRBJ1-2
size: NA
V: TRBV18
D: TRBD1
CDR3: CASQGQDNGYTF
DNA: TGTGCCAGCCAGGGACAGGACAATGGCTACACCTTC

J: TRBJ1-5
size: NA
V: TRBV10-3
D: TRBD1
CDR3: CAAREGASSNQPQHF
DNA: TGTGCCGCGCGAGAGGGGGCCAGTAGCAATCAGCCCCAGCATTTT

J: TRBJ1-1
size: NA
V: TRBV6-2/TRBV6-3
D: TRBD1
CDR3: CASSPLPDRVLRTEAFF
DNA: TGTGCCAGCAGCCCTCTCCCGGACAGGGTGTTAAGGACTGAAGCTTTCTTT

J: TRBJ1-1
size: NA
V: TRBV4-3
D: TRBD1
CDR3: CASSQDRVRGLNTEAFF
DNA: TGCGCCAGCAGCCAAGATCGGGTCAGGGGGCTGAACACTGAAGCTTTCTTT

J: TRBJ1-2
size: once
V: TRBV7-9
D: NA
CDR3: CASSLNPDGYTF
DNA: TGTGCCAGCAGCTTAAATCCCGATGGCTACACCTTC